This entry describes one T cell receptor (beta chain). These data are taken from a study of early T cells in non-severe SARS-CoV-2 infection. Unique molecular identifiers were affixed to single, distinct cDNA molecules. TCRdb called the 5' RACE reads again in MiXCR, with one record for every CDR3 protein. The sample has about 97,000 distinct CDR3 sequences, less than 15% seen once. Germline CDR1 and CDR2: SGHAT and FQNNGV. Trimming left V 4 bases short and J 7 bases short, with 14 bases between. CDR3 length: 13 amino acids. The V call is TRBV11-2, the J call TRBJ2-7; no clear D. The specimen sequenced was whole blood. The TCR sequence derives from an adult who was a healthcare worker with PCR-confirmed SARS-CoV-2 infection or an uninfected control (not recorded which). CDR3 amino acids: CASSSHESREQYF. CDR3 coding DNA: TGTGCCAGCAGCTCTCACGAGTCGCGGGAGCAGTACTTC. Supplemented by reference TRBV11-2 and TRBJ2-7, the full variable domain reads EAGVAQSPRYKIIEKRQSVAFWCNPISGHATLYWYQQILGQGPKLLIQFQNNGVVDDSQLPKDRFSAERLKGVDSTLKIQPAKLEDSAVYLCASSSHESREQYFGPGTRLTVT.